The clone carrying this TCR beta chain was counted a few times. Its antigen remains unknown. Researchers isolated at least 6 million PBMCs per sample. The entry originates in a study of blood T cells in healthy people across ages. Study as a whole: Template-switching capture recovered about one barcoded beta molecule per two T cells. Findings of the study overall: Any changes in expanded clonotypes were possibly confounded, as donor CMV status remained unknown.

A second PCR, run for roughly 7 to 12 cycles, used a sample-barcoded 5' primer plus a J-beta primer mix. Tagging of each cDNA molecule was performed by a template-switch adaptor with 12 random nucleotides. TCRdb reanalysed the 5' RACE reads using MiXCR and keeps one entry per CDR3 protein. The sample contains 600,000 or so distinct CDR3 sequences, around 31% of which appear only once. Looked up from germline, CDR1 is SGDLS and CDR2 is YYNGEE. V shed 2 bases and J shed 7 bases, with 10 bases lying between them. The CDR3 contains 13 residues. The receptor's source is a woman of 80 years or more in good health. Specimen: blood. The genes are TRBV9 and TRBJ2-1, with D perhaps TRBD1 (7 bases). CDR3 protein: CASSVQGGNEQFF. As DNA, the CDR3 is TGTGCCAGCAGCGTCCAGGGGGGTAATGAGCAGTTCTTC. The variable domain in full, completed from reference TRBV9 and TRBJ2-1, reads DSGVTQTPKHLITATGQRVTLRCSPRSGDLSVYWYQQSLDQGLQFLIQYYNGEERAKGNILERFSAQQFPDLHSELNLSSLELGDSALYFCASSVQGGNEQFFGPGTRLTVL.